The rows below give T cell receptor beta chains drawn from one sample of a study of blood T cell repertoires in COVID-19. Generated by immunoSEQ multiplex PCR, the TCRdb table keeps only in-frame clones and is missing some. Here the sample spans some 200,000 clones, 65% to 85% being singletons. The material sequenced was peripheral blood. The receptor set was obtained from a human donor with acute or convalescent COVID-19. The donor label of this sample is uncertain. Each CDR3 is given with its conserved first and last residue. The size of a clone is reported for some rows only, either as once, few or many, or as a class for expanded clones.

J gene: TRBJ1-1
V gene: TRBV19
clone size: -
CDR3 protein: CASSIGGYMNTEAFF

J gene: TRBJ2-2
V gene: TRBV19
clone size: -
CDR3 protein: CASSISGRGTGELFF

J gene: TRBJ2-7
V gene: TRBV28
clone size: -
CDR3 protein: CASSSTAFGYEQYF

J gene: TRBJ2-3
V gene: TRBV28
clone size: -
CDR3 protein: CASSLLSVTGGRDTQYF

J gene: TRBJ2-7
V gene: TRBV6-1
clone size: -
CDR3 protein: CASSEDRSLYEQYF

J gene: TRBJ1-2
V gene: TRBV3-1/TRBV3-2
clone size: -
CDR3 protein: CASTQQGAHGYTF

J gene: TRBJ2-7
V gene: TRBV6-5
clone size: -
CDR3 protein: CATRQGALYEQYF

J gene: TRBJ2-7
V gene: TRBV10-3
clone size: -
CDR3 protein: CAISESEGARNEQYF

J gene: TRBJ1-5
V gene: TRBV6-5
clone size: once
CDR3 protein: CASSSKGPGGNQPQHF

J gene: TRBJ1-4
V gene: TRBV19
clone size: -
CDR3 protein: CASSRFGQGNEKLFF

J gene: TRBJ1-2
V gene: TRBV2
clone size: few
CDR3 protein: CASSLRTGPNYGYTF

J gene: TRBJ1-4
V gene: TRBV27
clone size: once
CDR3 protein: CASSLTGGLYEKLFF

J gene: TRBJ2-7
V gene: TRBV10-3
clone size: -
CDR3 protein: CAVRTSGYEQYF

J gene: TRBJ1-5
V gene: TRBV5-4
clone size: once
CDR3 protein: CASSLDTRQPQHF

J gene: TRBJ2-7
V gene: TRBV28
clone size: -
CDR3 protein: CASSTGGLGGSYEQYF

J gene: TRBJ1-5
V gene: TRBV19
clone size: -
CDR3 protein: CASSPGGGNQPQHF

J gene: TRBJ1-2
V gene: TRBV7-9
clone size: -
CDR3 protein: CASSLIDRSHGYTF

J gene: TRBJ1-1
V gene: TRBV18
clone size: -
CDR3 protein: CASSPAYVQGRAEAFF

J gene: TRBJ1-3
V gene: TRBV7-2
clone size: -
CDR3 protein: CASSTDLLRTGNTIYF

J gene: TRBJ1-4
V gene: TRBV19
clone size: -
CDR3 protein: CASSFGRANEKLFF

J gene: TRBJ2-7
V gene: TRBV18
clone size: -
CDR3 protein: CASSPFGYEQYF

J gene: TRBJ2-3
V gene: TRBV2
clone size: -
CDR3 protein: CASSGGGRYRTDTQYF

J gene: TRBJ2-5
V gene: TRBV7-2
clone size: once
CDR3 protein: CASSQRWTSGIQETQYF

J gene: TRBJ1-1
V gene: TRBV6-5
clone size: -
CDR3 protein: CASSRQGANTEAFF

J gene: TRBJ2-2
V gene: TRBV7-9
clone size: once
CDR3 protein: CASSLWGSDTGELFF

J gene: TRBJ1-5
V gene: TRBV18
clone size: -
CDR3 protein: CASSPERGNQPQHF

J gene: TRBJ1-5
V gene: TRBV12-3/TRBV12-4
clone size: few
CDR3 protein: CASSGTGSQPQHF

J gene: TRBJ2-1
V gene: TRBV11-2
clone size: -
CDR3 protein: CASSSSRGSSYNEQFF

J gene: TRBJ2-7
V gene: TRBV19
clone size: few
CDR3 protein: CASSPRWDREGEQYF

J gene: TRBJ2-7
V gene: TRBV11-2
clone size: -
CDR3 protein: CASSFQGAREQYF

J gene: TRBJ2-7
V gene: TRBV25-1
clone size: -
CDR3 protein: CASSERSGGAYEQYF

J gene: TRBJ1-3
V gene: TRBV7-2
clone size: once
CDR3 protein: CASSSPSGQGGNTIYF

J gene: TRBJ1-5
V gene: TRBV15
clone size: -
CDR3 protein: CATSRDRGFSNQPQHF